These T cell receptor beta chains were read from a single sample in a study of T cell responses to AZD1222 COVID-19 vaccine. Some clones are missing from TCRdb's copy, which holds only in-frame ones; the method was immunoSEQ multiplex PCR. The profile shows 150,000 or so clones, 92% of them singletons. The input for sequencing was peripheral blood, taken on day 0 of AZD1222 vaccination. These receptors were collected from an adult in good health. CDR3s include the opening cysteine and the closing phenylalanine or tryptophan. The D gene is left open where the match is weak. Clone size is not always given. Where it is, it says once, few, many or a class for expanded clones.

>NA|TRBJ1-1|TRBV12-3/TRBV12-4|NA
CASSLDWAGTAFF
TGTGCCAGCAGTTTAGATTGGGCAGGGACCGCTTTCTTT
>NA|TRBJ2-1|TRBV4-3|TRBD2
CASSQDGLVSTNEQFF
TGCGCCAGCAGCCAAGACGGACTAGTTTCCACCAATGAGCAGTTCTTC
>NA|TRBJ2-7|TRBV11-2|TRBD1
CASSLAGTGRSEQYF
TGTGCCAGCAGCTTAGCTGGGACAGGGCGGTCCGAGCAGTACTTC
>NA|TRBJ2-5|TRBV14|NA
CASSQDGLRETQYF
TGTGCCAGCAGCCAAGACGGCCTCCGGGAGACCCAGTACTTC
>NA|TRBJ2-7|TRBV3-1/TRBV3-2|TRBD1
CASSQGTGVYEQYF
TGTGCCAGCAGCCAAGGGACAGGGGTCTACGAGCAGTACTTC
>NA|TRBJ2-7|TRBV6-5|NA
CASRNSYEQYF
TGTGCCAGCAGAAACAGTTACGAGCAGTACTTC
>once|TRBJ1-1|TRBV3-1/TRBV3-2|NA
CASSQMGGTEAFF
TGTGCCAGCAGCCAAATGGGGGGCACTGAAGCTTTCTTT
>NA|TRBJ1-1|TRBV5-1|NA
CASSPGLMNTEAFF
TGCGCCAGCAGCCCAGGGCTCATGAACACTGAAGCTTTCTTT
>NA|TRBJ1-5|TRBV6-2/TRBV6-3|NA
CASSPASYAGNQPQHF
TGTGCCAGCAGCCCTGCGTCTTACGCTGGCAATCAGCCCCAGCATTTT
>once|TRBJ2-7|TRBV7-2|NA
CASSLAGRSYEQYF
TGTGCCAGCAGCTTGGCTGGGAGGTCCTACGAGCAGTACTTC
>NA|TRBJ2-1|TRBV14|TRBD1
CASSQETGYGGEQFF
TGTGCCAGCAGCCAAGAGACAGGGTATGGCGGTGAGCAGTTCTTC
>NA|TRBJ2-2|TRBV5-5|TRBD1
CASSWDRANTGELFF
TGTGCCAGCAGCTGGGACAGGGCGAACACCGGGGAGCTGTTTTTT
>NA|TRBJ1-1|TRBV6-5|NA
CASSYDRATEAFF
TGTGCCAGCAGTTACGATCGGGCGACTGAAGCTTTCTTT
>few|TRBJ2-5|TRBV3-1/TRBV3-2|NA
CASSRRGYQETQYF
TGTGCCAGCAGCCGTCGCGGTTACCAAGAGACCCAGTACTTC
>NA|TRBJ1-5|TRBV19|NA
CASNIGGSNQPQHF
TGTGCCAGTAACATAGGGGGGAGCAATCAGCCCCAGCATTTT
>NA|TRBJ1-5|TRBV3-1/TRBV3-2|NA
CASSLNRLNQPQHF
TGTGCCAGCAGCCTAAACAGGCTAAATCAGCCCCAGCATTTT
>NA|TRBJ2-1|TRBV28|NA
CASSSEMNEQFF
TGTGCCAGCAGTTCCGAAATGAATGAGCAGTTCTTC
>NA|TRBJ1-4|TRBV18|NA
CASSPTLQNEKLFF
TGTGCCAGCTCACCCACGCTGCAGAATGAAAAACTGTTTTTT
>NA|TRBJ2-1|TRBV19|NA
CASSMEGFPNEQFF
TGTGCCAGTAGTATGGAAGGGTTTCCCAATGAGCAGTTCTTC
>NA|TRBJ2-3|TRBV6-5|TRBD1
CASRGQVTDTQYF
TGTGCCAGCAGGGGACAGGTCACAGATACGCAGTATTTT
>NA|TRBJ1-1|TRBV5-1|NA
CASRVVQENTEAFF
TGCGCCAGCAGGGTTGTACAGGAGAACACTGAAGCTTTCTTT
>few|TRBJ2-7|TRBV10-3|TRBD1
CAISGTVYEQYF
TGTGCCATCAGCGGGACAGTCTACGAGCAGTACTTC
>NA|TRBJ2-7|TRBV19|TRBD1
CASSPGTGGYEQYF
TGTGCCAGTAGCCCCGGGACAGGGGGCTACGAGCAGTACTTC
>NA|TRBJ1-1|TRBV7-3|NA
CASSISMNTEAFF
TGTGCCAGCAGTATCAGCATGAACACTGAAGCTTTCTTT
>NA|TRBJ2-7|TRBV4-3|NA
CASSQDLSAHNYEQYF
TGCGCCAGCAGCCAAGACCTGTCAGCACACAACTACGAGCAGTACTTC
>NA|TRBJ2-7|TRBV19|TRBD1
CASSTLQGDSGEQYF
TGTGCCAGTAGTACCTTACAGGGGGATTCGGGTGAGCAGTACTTC
>NA|TRBJ2-5|TRBV2|TRBD2
CASSELAGGQETQYF
TGTGCCAGCAGTGAGCTAGCGGGGGGACAAGAGACCCAGTACTTC
>NA|TRBJ1-4|TRBV21-1|NA
CASSPRRLYRGRNEKLFF
TGTGCCAGCAGCCCCCGAAGGTTATACAGGGGGCGAAATGAAAAACTGTTTTTT
>NA|TRBJ1-2|TRBV7-2|NA
CASSQSGRNYGYTF
TGTGCCAGCAGTCAGAGCGGCAGGAACTATGGCTACACCTTC
>NA|TRBJ2-3|TRBV4-2|TRBD2
CASSQESGGSFGRGTDTQYF
TGTGCCAGCAGCCAAGAGAGCGGGGGCAGTTTCGGCCGGGGCACAGATACGCAGTATTTT
>once|TRBJ2-3|TRBV29-1|NA
CSVDDGARGPDTQYF
TGCAGCGTTGATGATGGGGCCCGAGGTCCAGATACGCAGTATTTT
>NA|TRBJ1-4|TRBV28|TRBD1
CASGDRGWSSTNEKLFF
TGTGCCAGCGGCGACAGGGGGTGGTCATCAACTAATGAAAAACTGTTTTTT
>NA|TRBJ1-2|TRBV7-8|TRBD1
CASSTPGDREGYGYTF
TGTGCCAGCAGCACGCCTGGGGACAGGGAGGGCTATGGCTACACCTTC
>NA|TRBJ1-1|TRBV4-1|TRBD1
CASSQTGTGTEAFF
TGCGCCAGCAGCCAGACAGGGACGGGCACTGAAGCTTTCTTT
>NA|TRBJ1-4|TRBV27|NA
CASSDRPANEKLFF
TGTGCCAGCAGTGACAGGCCGGCTAATGAAAAACTGTTTTTT